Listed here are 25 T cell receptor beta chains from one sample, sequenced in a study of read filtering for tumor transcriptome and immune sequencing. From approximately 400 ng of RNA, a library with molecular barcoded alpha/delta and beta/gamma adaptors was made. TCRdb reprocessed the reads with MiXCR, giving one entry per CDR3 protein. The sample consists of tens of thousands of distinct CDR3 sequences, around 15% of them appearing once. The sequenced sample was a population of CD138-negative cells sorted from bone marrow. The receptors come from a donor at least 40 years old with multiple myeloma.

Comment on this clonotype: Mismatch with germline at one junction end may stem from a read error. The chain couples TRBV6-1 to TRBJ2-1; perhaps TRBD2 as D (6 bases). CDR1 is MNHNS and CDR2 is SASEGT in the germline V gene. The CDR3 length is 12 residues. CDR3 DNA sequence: TGTGCCAGCAAGACCCGGGGGAATGGGCAGTTCTTC. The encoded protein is CASKTRGNGQFF.

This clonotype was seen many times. CDR3 amino acids: CATSPLQGRVWSGYTF. Here the CDR3 DNA reads TGTGCCACCAGCCCACTTCAGGGCAGGGTATGGAGCGGCTACACCTTC. V usage is TRBV15 and J usage is TRBJ1-2; tentatively, D is TRBD1 (5 bases). The CDR3 is 16 residues long. CDR1 and CDR2 (germline): LNHNV, YYDKDF (reference sequence). V was pared by 5 bases and J by 8 bases, with 24 bases between.

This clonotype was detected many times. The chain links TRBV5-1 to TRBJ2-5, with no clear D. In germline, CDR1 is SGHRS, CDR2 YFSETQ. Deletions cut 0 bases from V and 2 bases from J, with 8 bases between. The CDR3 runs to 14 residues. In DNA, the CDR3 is TGCGCCAGCAGCTTGGGCCAGATGCAAGAGACCCAGTACTTC. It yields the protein CASSLGQMQETQYF.

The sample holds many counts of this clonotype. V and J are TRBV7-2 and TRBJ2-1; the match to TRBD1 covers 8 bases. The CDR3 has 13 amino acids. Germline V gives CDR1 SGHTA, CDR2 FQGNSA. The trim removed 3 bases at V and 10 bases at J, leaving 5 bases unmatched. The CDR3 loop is CASSFDRGQEQFF. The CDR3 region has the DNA TGTGCCAGCAGCTTTGACAGGGGTCAGGAGCAGTTCTTC.

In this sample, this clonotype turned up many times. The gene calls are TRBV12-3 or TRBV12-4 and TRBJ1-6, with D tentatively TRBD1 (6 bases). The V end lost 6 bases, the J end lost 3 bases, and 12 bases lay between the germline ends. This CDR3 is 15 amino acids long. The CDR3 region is CASSRRGGYNSPLHF. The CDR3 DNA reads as TGTGCCAGCAGCCGCAGGGGTGGCTATAATTCACCCCTCCACTTT.

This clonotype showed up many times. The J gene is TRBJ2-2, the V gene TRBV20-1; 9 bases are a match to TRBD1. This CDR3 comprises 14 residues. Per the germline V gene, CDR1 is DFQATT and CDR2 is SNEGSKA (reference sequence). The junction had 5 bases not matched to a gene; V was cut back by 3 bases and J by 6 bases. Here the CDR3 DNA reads TGCAGTGCTAGCCGAACAGGGGGCCCCGGGGAGCTGTTTTTT. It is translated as CSASRTGGPGELFF.

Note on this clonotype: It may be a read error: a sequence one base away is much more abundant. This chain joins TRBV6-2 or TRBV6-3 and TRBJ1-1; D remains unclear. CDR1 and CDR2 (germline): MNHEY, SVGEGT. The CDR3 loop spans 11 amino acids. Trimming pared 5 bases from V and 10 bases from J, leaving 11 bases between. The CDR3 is CASSRRAGAFF. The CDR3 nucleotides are TGTGCCAGCAGTCGGAGGGCTGGAGCTTTCTTT.

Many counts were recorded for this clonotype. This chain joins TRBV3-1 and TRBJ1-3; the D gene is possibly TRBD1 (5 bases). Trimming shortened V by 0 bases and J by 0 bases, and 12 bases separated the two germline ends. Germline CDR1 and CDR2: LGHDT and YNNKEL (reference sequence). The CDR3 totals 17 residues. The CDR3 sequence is CASSQDRGIRSGNTIYF. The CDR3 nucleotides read TGTGCCAGCAGCCAAGATCGGGGCATCCGCTCTGGAAACACCATATATTTT.

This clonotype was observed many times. CDR3 nucleotide sequence: TGCGCCAGCAGCGTATCCGGGACAGGGGGATACGAGCAGTACTTC. It translates to CASSVSGTGGYEQYF. The rearrangement joins TRBV5-1 to TRBJ2-7, with 11 nucleotides matching TRBD1. The CDR3 is made up of 15 amino acids. The V gene's germline CDR1 is SGHRS and CDR2 YFSETQ. Unmatched junction bases numbered 7, after V lost 4 bases and J lost 4 bases.

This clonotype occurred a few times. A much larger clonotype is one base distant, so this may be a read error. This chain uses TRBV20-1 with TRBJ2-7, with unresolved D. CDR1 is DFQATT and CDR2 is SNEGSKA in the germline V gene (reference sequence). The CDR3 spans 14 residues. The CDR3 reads CSASRRNSLYERYF. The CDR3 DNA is TGCAGTGCTAGCAGAAGGAATTCCCTCTACGAGCGGTACTTC.

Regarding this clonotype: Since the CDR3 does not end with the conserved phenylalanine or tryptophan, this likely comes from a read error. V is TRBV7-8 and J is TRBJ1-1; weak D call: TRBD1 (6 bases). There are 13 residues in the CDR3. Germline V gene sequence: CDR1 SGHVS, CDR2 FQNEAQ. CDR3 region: CASSLDAGARAFS. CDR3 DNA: TGTGCCAGTAGCTTAGATGCGGGGGCGCGGGCTTTCTCT.

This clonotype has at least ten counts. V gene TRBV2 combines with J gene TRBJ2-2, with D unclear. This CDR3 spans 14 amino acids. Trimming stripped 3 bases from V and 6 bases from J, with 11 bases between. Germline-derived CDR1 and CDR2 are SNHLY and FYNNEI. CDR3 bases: TGTGCCAGCAGTGAGGTCCCAGGACCCGGGGAGCTGTTTTTT. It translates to CASSEVPGPGELFF. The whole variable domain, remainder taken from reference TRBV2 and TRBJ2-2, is EPEVTQTPSHQVTQMGQEVILRCVPISNHLYFYWYRQILGQKVEFLVSFYNNEISEKSEIFDDQFSVERPDGSNFTLKIRSTKLEDSAMYFCASSEVPGPGELFFGEGSRLTVL.

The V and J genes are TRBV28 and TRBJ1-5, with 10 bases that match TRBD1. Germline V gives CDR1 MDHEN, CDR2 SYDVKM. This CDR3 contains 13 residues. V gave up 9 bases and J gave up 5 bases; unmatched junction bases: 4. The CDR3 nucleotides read TGTGCCAGTTCGGGACAGGGGTATCAGCCCCAGCATTTT. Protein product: CASSGQGYQPQHF.

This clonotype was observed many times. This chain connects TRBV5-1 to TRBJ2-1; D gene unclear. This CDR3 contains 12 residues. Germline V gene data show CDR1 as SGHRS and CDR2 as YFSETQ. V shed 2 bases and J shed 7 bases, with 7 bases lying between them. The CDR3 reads CASSFSMNEQFF. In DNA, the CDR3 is TGCGCCAGCAGCTTCTCCATGAATGAGCAGTTCTTC.

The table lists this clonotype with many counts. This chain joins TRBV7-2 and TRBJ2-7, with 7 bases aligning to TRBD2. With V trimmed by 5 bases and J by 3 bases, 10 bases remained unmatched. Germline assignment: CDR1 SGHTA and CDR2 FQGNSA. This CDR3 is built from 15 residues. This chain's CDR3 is CASSRGGQAVYEQYF. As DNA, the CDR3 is TGTGCCAGCAGCCGGGGAGGGCAGGCGGTCTACGAGCAGTACTTC.

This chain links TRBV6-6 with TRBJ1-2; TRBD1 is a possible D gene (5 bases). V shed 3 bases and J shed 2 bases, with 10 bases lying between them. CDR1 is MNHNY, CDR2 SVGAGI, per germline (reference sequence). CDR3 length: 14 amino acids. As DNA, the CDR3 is TGTGCCAGCAGTTATTCTGGGGGGAACTATGGCTACACCTTC. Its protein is CASSYSGGNYGYTF.

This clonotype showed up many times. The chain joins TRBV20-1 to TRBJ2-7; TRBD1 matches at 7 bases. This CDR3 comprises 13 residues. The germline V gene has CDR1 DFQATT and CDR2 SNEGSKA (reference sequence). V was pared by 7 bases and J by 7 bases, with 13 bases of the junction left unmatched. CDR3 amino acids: CSVSKTGSWEQYF. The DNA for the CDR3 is TGCAGTGTTTCGAAGACAGGGTCGTGGGAGCAGTACTTC.

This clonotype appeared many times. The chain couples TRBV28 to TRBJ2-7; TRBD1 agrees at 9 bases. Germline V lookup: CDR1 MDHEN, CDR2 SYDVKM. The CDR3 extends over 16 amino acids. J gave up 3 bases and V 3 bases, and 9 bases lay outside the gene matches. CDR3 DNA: TGTGCCAGCAGTTTGCTGCCGGGACAGGGCAACTACGAGCAGTACTTC. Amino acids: CASSLLPGQGNYEQYF.

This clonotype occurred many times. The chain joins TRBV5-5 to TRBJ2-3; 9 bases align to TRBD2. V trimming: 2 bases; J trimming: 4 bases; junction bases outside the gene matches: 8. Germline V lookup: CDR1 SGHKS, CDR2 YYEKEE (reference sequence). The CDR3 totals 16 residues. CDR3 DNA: TGTGCCAGCAGCTTCGGTTGGCGGGGGGGGGCAGATACGCAGTATTTT. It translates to CASSFGWRGGADTQYF.

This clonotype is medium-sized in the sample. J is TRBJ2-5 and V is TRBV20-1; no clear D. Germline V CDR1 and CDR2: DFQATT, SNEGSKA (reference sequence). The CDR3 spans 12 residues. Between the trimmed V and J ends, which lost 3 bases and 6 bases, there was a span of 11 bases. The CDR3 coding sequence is TGCAGTGCTAGGGAGAAATTTAAGACCCAGTACTTC. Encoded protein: CSAREKFKTQYF.

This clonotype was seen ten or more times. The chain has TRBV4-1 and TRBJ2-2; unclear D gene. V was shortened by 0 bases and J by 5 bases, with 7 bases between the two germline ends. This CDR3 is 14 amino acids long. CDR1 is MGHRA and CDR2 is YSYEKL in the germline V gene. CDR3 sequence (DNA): TGCGCCAGCAGCCAAGAACTTGGGACCGGGGAGCTGTTTTTT. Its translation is CASSQELGTGELFF.

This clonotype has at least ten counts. DNA for the CDR3: TGCAGCGTGCGTACAGGGGAAGCTTTCTTT. Amino acid sequence: CSVRTGEAFF. J is TRBJ1-1 and V is TRBV29-1, with D tentatively TRBD1 (6 bases). Germline V CDR1 and CDR2: SQVTM, ANQGSEA. Trimming removed 6 bases at V and 8 bases at J, with 10 bases between. The CDR3 sequence is 10 residues long.

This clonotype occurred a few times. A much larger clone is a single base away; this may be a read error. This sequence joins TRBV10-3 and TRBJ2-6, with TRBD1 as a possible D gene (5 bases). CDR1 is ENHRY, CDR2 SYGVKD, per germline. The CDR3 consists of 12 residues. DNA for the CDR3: TGTGCCACCTCAACTGGGGCCAGCGTCCTGACTTTC. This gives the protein CATSTGASVLTF.

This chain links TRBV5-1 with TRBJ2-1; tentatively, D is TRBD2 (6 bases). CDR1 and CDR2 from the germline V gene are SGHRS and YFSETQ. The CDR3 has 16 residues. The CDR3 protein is CDTSLVRGGSYNEQFF. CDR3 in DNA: TGCGACACCAGCTTGGTTCGGGGAGGATCCTACAATGAGCAGTTCTTC.

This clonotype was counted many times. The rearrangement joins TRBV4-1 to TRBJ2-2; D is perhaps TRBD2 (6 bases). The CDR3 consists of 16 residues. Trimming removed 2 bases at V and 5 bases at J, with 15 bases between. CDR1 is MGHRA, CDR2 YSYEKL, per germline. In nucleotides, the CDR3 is TGCGCCAGCAGCCAAATACGGGGGTTAGGGACCGGGGAGCTGTTTTTT. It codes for CASSQIRGLGTGELFF.